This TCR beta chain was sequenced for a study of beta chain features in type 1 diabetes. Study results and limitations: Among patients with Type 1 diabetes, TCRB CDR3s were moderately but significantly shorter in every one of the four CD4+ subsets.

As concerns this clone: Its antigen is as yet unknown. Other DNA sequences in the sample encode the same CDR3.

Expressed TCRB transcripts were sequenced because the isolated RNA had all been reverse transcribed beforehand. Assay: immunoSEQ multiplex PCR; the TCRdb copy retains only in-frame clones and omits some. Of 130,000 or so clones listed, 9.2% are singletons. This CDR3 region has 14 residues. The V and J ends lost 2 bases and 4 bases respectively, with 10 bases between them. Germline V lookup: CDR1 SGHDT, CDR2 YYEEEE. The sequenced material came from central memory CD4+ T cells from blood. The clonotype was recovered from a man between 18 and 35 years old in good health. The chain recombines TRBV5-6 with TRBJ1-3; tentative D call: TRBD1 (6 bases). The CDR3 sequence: CASSLTGLGNTIYF. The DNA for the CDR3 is TGTGCCAGCAGCTTAACAGGGTTGGGAAACACCATATATTTT.